This passage covers 18 T cell receptor beta chains from one sample sequenced in a study of cytomegalovirus exposure and HLA in healthy donors. The PCR was carried out with 60 Vbeta primers and 13 Jbeta primers. The repertoire was sequenced with immunoSEQ multiplex PCR; TCRdb's copy has only in-frame clones and lacks some. Of 100,000 to 150,000 clones listed, 80% were seen once; the top ten hold 5% to 6%. Sequences were obtained from PBMCs. The receptors stem from a man aged 30 to 39 in good health and CMV-seronegative.

The rearrangement joins TRBV19 to TRBJ2-7; 11 bases align to TRBD2. Losses at the gene ends were 2 bases for V and 6 bases for J; bases not matched to a gene: 3. The CDR3 is 14 amino acids. Germline CDR1 is LNHDA and CDR2 is SQIVND (reference sequence). The CDR3 region has the DNA TGTGCCAGTAGTATAACTAGCGGGAGATCCGAGCAGTACTTC. Amino acid sequence: CASSITSGRSEQYF.

This clone was counted only a few times. This chain joins TRBV11-2 and TRBJ2-5; 14 nucleotides match TRBD2. Germline-derived CDR1 and CDR2 are SGHAT and FQNNGV. J gave up 5 bases and V 5 bases, and 4 bases lay outside the gene matches. This CDR3 has 15 amino acids. In DNA, the CDR3 is TGTGCCAGCAGCCTCAGGACTAGCGGGGGGGAGACCCAGTACTTC. Translation: CASSLRTSGGETQYF.

This clone came up a few times. This rearrangement joins TRBV30 to TRBJ1-4; a possible D gene is TRBD1 (5 bases). V lost 7 bases and J 0 bases, leaving 9 bases between the germline ends. The CDR3 totals 13 residues. Germline lookup yields CDR1 GTSNPN and CDR2 SVGIG (reference sequence). For the CDR3, the DNA is TGTGCCTATTCGACAGCAACTAATGAAAAACTGTTTTTT. This translates into CAYSTATNEKLFF.

The chain has TRBV6-5 and TRBJ2-1; a weak D match, TRBD2 (6 bases). V dropped 5 bases and J dropped 13 bases, with 18 bases sitting between them. The germline gives CDR1 MNHEY, CDR2 SVGAGI. The CDR3 length is 13 residues. CDR3 DNA sequence: TGTGCCAGCAGTCCCCTTGTTGGGGGGACTCAGTTCTTC. It yields the protein CASSPLVGGTQFF.

This chain links TRBV10-3 with TRBJ2-1; D is uncertain. V lost 10 bases, J lost 7 bases, and 14 bases lay in between. The CDR3 sequence is 12 residues long. CDR1 and CDR2 (germline): ENHRY, SYGVKD. The CDR3 bases are TGTGCCAGCACCGGTATGATGAATGAGCAGTTCTTC. Amino acid sequence: CASTGMMNEQFF.

The genes are TRBV7-8 and TRBJ2-5; D gene unclear. The CDR3 covers 12 residues. V gave up 5 bases and J gave up 5 bases, with 9 bases separating them. Germline assignment: CDR1 SGHVS and CDR2 FQNEAQ. The chain's CDR3 is CASSLLQETQYF. DNA of the CDR3: TGTGCCAGCAGCCTCTTGCAGGAGACCCAGTACTTC.

There are a few counts of this clone. The CDR3 DNA reads TGTGCCACCAGCAGAGAACCAGGGGCAAGTGAAAAACTGTTTTTT. Translation: CATSREPGASEKLFF. V gene TRBV15 combines with J gene TRBJ1-4; TRBD1 is a possible D gene (6 bases). The CDR3 is made up of 15 amino acids. Deletions cut 0 bases from V and 7 bases from J, with 12 bases between. Germline assignment: CDR1 LNHNV and CDR2 YYDKDF (reference sequence).

This rearrangement joins TRBV7-3 to TRBJ1-2; D is undetermined. The ends were cut back, 2 bases at V and 14 bases at J, with 15 bases in the middle. The CDR3 is 12 residues long. The germline gives CDR1 SGHTA, CDR2 FQGTGA. CDR3 sequence: CASSLGPQSCTF. In nucleotides, the CDR3 is TGTGCCAGCAGCTTAGGCCCCCAAAGTTGTACCTTC.

The chain employs TRBV29-1 and TRBJ2-3, with 8 bases fitting TRBD2. V was pared by 7 bases and J by 4 bases, with 7 bases of the junction left unmatched. Looked up from germline, CDR1 is SQVTM and CDR2 is ANQGSEA. This CDR3 spans 13 amino acids. CDR3 amino acids: CSASSGSSDTQYF. For the CDR3, the DNA is TGCAGCGCTAGCAGCGGGAGCTCAGATACGCAGTATTTT.

The gene calls are TRBV7-9 and TRBJ1-1; 11 bases fit TRBD1. Germline trimming cut 6 bases from V and 10 bases from J; bases unmatched to any gene: 7. The CDR3 covers 13 residues. CDR1 is SEHNR and CDR2 is FQNEAQ in the germline V gene (reference sequence). In DNA form, the CDR3 reads TGTGCCAGCAGTCATGGACAGGGGGCTTTAGCTTTCTTT. Protein product: CASSHGQGALAFF.

The chain recombines TRBV30 with TRBJ2-3; the match to TRBD2 covers 8 bases. Germline trimming cut 8 bases from V and 3 bases from J; bases unmatched to any gene: 10. The CDR3 extends over 14 amino acids. Germline V gene sequence: CDR1 GTSNPN, CDR2 SVGIG (reference sequence). In nucleotides, the CDR3 is TGTGCCGGACGCGGGCTAGCGGGTACAGATACGCAGTATTTT. It translates to CAGRGLAGTDTQYF. Based on the CDR3 plus reference TRBV30 and TRBJ2-3, the full variable domain is SQTIHQWPATLVQPVGSPLSLECTVEGTSNPNLYWYRQAAGRGLQLLFYSVGIGQISSEVPQNLSASRPQDRQFILSSKKLLLSDSGFYLCAGRGLAGTDTQYFGPGTRLTVL.

This clone was detected once. The chain is built from TRBV21-1 and TRBJ1-4; the table names TRBD1, a call not compared with the DNA. TRBV21-1 has pseudogene status. CDR3 length: 19 amino acids. CDR3: CASSKFRTGNRGVDEKLFF. CDR3 DNA: TGTGCCAGCAGCAAATTCAGGACAGGGAATAGAGGTGTTGATGAAAAACTGTTTTTT.

The genes are TRBV12-2 and TRBJ2-7; the listed D gene, TRBD1, was not tested against the DNA. TRBV12-2 is annotated as a pseudogene. The CDR3 loop spans 13 amino acids. CDR3 amino acids: CASRSRQGYEQYF. CDR3 coding DNA: TGTGCAAGTCGTTCCAGACAGGGCTACGAGCAGTACTTC.

This clone was picked up one time. This chain joins TRBV15 and TRBJ2-7, with TRBD2 matching 12 bases. The CDR3 extends over 16 amino acids. The junction had 7 bases not matched to a gene; V was cut back by 0 bases and J by 7 bases. Germline V gene lookup returns CDR1 LNHNV and CDR2 YYDKDF (reference sequence). CDR3 amino acids: CATSRDWTSGAREQYF. CDR3 DNA: TGTGCCACCAGCAGAGATTGGACTAGCGGGGCGAGAGAGCAGTACTTC.

The chain couples TRBV5-6 to TRBJ2-7; tentative D call: TRBD1 (5 bases). Per the germline V gene, CDR1 is SGHDT and CDR2 is YYEEEE. The CDR3 is made up of 17 amino acids. Trimming left V 4 bases short and J 0 bases short, with 20 bases between. Here the CDR3 DNA reads TGTGCCAGCAGCGCTGGGCTCAGGGCCTCTCTCTCCTACGAGCAGTACTTC. The encoded protein is CASSAGLRASLSYEQYF. Variable domain in full (rest from reference TRBV5-6 and TRBJ2-7): DAGVTQSPTHLIKTRGQQVTLRCSPKSGHDTVSWYQQALGQGPQFIFQYYEEEERQRGNFPDRFSGHQFPNYSSELNVNALLLGDSALYLCASSAGLRASLSYEQYFGPGTRLTVT.

The rearrangement links TRBV19 to TRBJ1-5; D gene uncertain. With 3 bases removed from V and 3 bases from J, the gap between germline ends came to 6 bases. The CDR3 sequence is 13 residues long. Germline CDR1 LNHDA, CDR2 SQIVND (reference sequence). The CDR3 here is CASSIQNNQPQHF. The CDR3, as DNA: TGTGCCAGTAGTATCCAGAACAATCAGCCCCAGCATTTT.

This clone was seen a handful of times. This sequence joins TRBV5-1 and TRBJ2-6; D not resolved. CDR3 length: 15 amino acids. Germline lookup yields CDR1 SGHRS and CDR2 YFSETQ. Trimming took 0 bases from V and 4 from J, leaving 8 bases between them. CDR3 sequence: CASSLVLPGANVLTF. The CDR3 coding sequence is TGCGCCAGCAGCTTGGTTCTTCCCGGGGCCAACGTCCTGACTTTC.

The rearrangement uses TRBV28 and TRBJ2-7, with 14 bases that match TRBD2. This CDR3 is 17 amino acids long. V was clipped by 2 bases and J by 2 bases; unmatched bases: 5. The germline CDR1 and CDR2 sequences are MDHEN and SYDVKM. The CDR3 DNA is TGTGCCAGCAGTTTAACGAGGACTAGCGGGAGGACCTACGAGCAGTACTTC. As protein: CASSLTRTSGRTYEQYF.